This T cell receptor beta chain was captured by sequencing in a study of shared clonotypes between healthy human individuals. Study at large: Plates per donor: three CD4 naive, three CD4 memory, two CD8 naive, one CD8 memory.

The germline CDR1 and CDR2 sequences are PRHDT and FYEKMQ (reference sequence). There are 12 residues in the CDR3. Deletions cut 3 bases from V and 4 bases from J, with 7 bases between. Terminally differentiated effector memory CD45RA+ cells were excluded from the naive CD8 cells, which were CD45RO-negative and positively selected for CCR7. Free of recent acute infections or vaccinations, the donors were healthy HIV-negative adults. Several immunoSEQ 96-well plates shared each subset's DNA, each plate a replicate. Sequencing was performed with immunoSEQ multiplex PCR; in TCRdb, only in-frame clones are kept and a portion is missing. The sample shows roughly 2 million clones, about 95% of them seen only once.

The source is a man younger than 35 in good health. This chain joins TRBV13 and TRBJ2-7; D unclear. The sample was naive CD8+ T cells sorted from blood. The CDR3 here is CASSFTPYEQYF. The CDR3, as DNA: TGTGCCAGCAGCTTTACGCCATACGAGCAGTACTTC. Full variable domain (missing parts from reference TRBV13 and TRBJ2-7): AAGVIQSPRHLIKEKRETATLKCYPIPRHDTVYWYQQGPGQDPQFLISFYEKMQSDKGSIPDRFSAQQFSDYHSELNMSSLELGDSALYFCASSFTPYEQYFGPGTRLTVT.